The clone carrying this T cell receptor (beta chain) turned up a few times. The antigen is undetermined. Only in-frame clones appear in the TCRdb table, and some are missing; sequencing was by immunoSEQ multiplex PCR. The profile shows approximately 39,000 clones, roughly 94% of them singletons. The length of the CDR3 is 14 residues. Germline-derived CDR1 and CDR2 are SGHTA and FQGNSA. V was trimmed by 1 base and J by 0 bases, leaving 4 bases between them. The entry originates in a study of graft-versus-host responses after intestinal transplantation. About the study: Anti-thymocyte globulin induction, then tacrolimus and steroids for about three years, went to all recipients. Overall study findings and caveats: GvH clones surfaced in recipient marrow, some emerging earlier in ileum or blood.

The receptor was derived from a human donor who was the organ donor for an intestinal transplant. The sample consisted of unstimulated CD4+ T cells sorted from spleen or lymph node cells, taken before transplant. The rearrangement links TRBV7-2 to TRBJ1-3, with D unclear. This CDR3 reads CASSLGGSGNTIYF. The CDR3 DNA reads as TGTGCCAGCAGCTTAGGGGGCTCTGGAAACACCATATATTTT.